This TCR beta chain was recovered during a study of blood T cells in healthy people across ages. Turning to the study itself: Roughly one uniquely barcoded beta molecule per two T cells was captured.

General study findings and limits: Comparison with aged donors showed that long-lived donors had more naive CD4+ cells and higher diversity.

In germline, CDR1 is SGHTA, CDR2 FQGNSA. The CDR3 covers 12 residues. Trimming took off 3 bases at V and 12 bases at J, with 13 bases between the two ends. Then a second PCR, running roughly 7 to 11 cycles, was carried out with a sample-barcoded 5' primer and a J-beta primer mix. Using its own MiXCR run on the 5' RACE reads, TCRdb lists one record per CDR3 protein. The sample lists around 600,000 distinct CDR3 sequences; around half were seen once. Points on this clonotype: The antigen remains undetermined.

The sample was blood. The rearrangement joins TRBV7-2 to TRBJ2-3; no clear D. This TCR derives from a man older than 75 in good health. The CDR3, as DNA: TGTGCCAGCAGCTTCGTCCCATCCCCACAGTATTTT. This codes for CASSFVPSPQYF. Combining the CDR3 with reference TRBV7-2 and TRBJ2-3 gives the whole variable domain GAGVSQSPSNKVTEKGKDVELRCDPISGHTALYWYRQSLGQGLEFLIYFQGNSAPDKSGLPSDRFSAERTGGSVSTLTIQRTQQEDSAVYLCASSFVPSPQYFGPGTRLTVL.